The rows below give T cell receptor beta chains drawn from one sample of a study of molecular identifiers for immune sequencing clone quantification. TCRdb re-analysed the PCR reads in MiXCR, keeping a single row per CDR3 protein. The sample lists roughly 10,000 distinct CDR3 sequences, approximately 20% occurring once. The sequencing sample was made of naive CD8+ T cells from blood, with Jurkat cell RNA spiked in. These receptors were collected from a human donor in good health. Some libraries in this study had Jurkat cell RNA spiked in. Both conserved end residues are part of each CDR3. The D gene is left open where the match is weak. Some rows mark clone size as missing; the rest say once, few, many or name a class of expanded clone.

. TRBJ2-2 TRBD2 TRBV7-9 TGTGCCAGCAGCTTTCCAGACGGGAGGGGACTCGGGGAGCTGTTTTTT CASSFPDGRGLGELFF
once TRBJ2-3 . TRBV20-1 TGCAGTGCTGATTGGCGGACAGATGATTCCCAAGGTACGCAGTATTTT CSADWRTDDSQGTQYF
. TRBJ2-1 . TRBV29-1 TGCAGCGTTCTTGGTGGGCTAAAGAATGAGCAGTTCTTC CSVLGGLKNEQFF
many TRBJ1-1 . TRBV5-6 TGTGCCAGCAGCTTGCAAAGCACTGAAGCTTTCTTT CASSLQSTEAFF
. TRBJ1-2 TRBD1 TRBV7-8 TGTGCCAGCAGCGAATTGACAGGGGGCGATCCGAACCTGGGCTACACCTTC CASSELTGGDPNLGYTF
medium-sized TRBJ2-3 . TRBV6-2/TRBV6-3 TGTGCCAGCAGTTATCAGGGGGATACGCAGTATTTT CASSYQGDTQYF
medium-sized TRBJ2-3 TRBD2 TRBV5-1 TGCGCCAGCAGCTTACGGGGGGGGCTCGACAAAACCCTCTCAGATACGCAGTATTTT CASSLRGGLDKTLSDTQYF
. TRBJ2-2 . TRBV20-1 TGCAGTGCACCCTGGCGGGATACCGGGGAGCTGTTTTTT CSAPWRDTGELFF
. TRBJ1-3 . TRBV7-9 TGTGCCAGCAGCTCCTCCCTTACGGAGGACCCTGGAAACACCATATATTTT CASSSSLTEDPGNTIYF
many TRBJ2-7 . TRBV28 TGTGCCAGCAGTCCAAGGAATTTGTACGAGCAGTACTTC CASSPRNLYEQYF
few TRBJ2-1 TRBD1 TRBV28 TGTGCCAGCAGTCCAGACAGGGCACCCTACAATGAGCAGTTCTTC CASSPDRAPYNEQFF
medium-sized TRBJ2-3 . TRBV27 TGTGCCAGCAGTTTGACAACGATCCAAAATCCCCTAGATACGCAGTATTTT CASSLTTIQNPLDTQYF
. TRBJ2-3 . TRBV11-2 TGTGCCAGCAGAGGTGGGGGCAGGGGCACAGATACGCAGTATTTT CASRGGGRGTDTQYF
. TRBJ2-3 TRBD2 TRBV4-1 TGCGCCAGCAGCGCTAGCGGGAGTATGGATACGCAGTATTTT CASSASGSMDTQYF
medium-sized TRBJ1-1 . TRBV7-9 TGTGCCGCGAGAGAGGTTGCTGAAGCTTTCTTT CAAREVAEAFF
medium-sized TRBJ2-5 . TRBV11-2 TGTGCCAGCAGCTTAGGGCCCTTGGCACAAGAGACCCAGTACTTC CASSLGPLAQETQYF
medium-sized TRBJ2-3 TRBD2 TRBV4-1 TGCGCCAGCAGCCGACTGACTAGCGGAAGCACAGATACGCAGTATTTT CASSRLTSGSTDTQYF
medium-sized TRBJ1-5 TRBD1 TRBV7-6 TGTGCCAGCAGCCCTGGGACAGGATATTATAGCAATCAGCCCCAGCATTTT CASSPGTGYYSNQPQHF
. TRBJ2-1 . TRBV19 TGTGCCAGTAGCATAACTCAGGGGGGTGGTGATGAGCAGTTCTTC CASSITQGGGDEQFF
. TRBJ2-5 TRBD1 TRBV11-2 TGTGCCAGCAGCCCCACCCCCGGACAGGGGGAATTCCAAGAGACCCTGTACTTC CASSPTPGQGEFQETLYF
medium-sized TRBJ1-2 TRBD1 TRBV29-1 TGCAGCGTTGAAACTGGGACAGAAGGCTACACCTTC CSVETGTEGYTF
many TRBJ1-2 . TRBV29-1 TGCAGCGTAACAGATAACTATGGCTACACCTTC CSVTDNYGYTF
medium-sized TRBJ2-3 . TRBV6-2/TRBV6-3 TGTGCCAGCAGCCCGTCGGCGGGACTTTCGGATACGCAGTATTTT CASSPSAGLSDTQYF
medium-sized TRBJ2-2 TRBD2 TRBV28 TGTGCCAGCAGTCTAGCGGGAGAGGGCGGGGAGCTGTTTTTT CASSLAGEGGELFF
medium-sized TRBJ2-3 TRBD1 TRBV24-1 TGTGCCACCAGTGATTTGCAGGGGGCCGCAGATACGCAGTATTTT CATSDLQGAADTQYF
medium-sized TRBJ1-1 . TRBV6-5 TGTGCCAGCAGTAAGTGGGATAGCGGCACTGAAGCTTTCTTT CASSKWDSGTEAFF
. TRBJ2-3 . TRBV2 TGTGCCAGCAGTTTTTTGCCAGATACGCAGTATTTT CASSFLPDTQYF
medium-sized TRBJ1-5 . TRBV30 TGTGCCTGGAGCGCCAGTGAGGATCAGCCCCAGCATTTT CAWSASEDQPQHF
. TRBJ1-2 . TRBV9 TGTGCCAGCAGCGTAGCCAGGGAGCGTTATGGCTACACCTTC CASSVARERYGYTF
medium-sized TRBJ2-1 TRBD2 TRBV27 TGTGCCAGCAGTTTAGTCGGACTAGCGGGATTTGGAAATGAGCAGTTCTTC CASSLVGLAGFGNEQFF
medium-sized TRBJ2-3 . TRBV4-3 TGCGCCAGCAGCCAAGGGGGCGCAAGGGATACGCAGTATTTT CASSQGGARDTQYF
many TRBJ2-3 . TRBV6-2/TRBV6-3 TGTGCCAGCAGTCAGATTATTGCGGGGCTGTTCGCAGATACGCAGTATTTT CASSQIIAGLFADTQYF